These T cell receptor beta chains were read from a single sample in a study of T cell changes during pregnancy in multiple sclerosis. Sequenced by immunoSEQ multiplex PCR; TCRdb stores in-frame clones only, minus some. The profile shows about 100,000 clones, 92% of them singletons. The sample here was peripheral blood, taken after pregnancy. These receptors all come from a female donor with multiple sclerosis, enrolled in a pregnancy study. Each CDR3 is given with its conserved first and last residue. The D gene is left open where the match is weak. Clone size is given for some rows only: seen once, a few or many times, or a class if the clone is expanded.

v_call: TRBV10-3; clone_size: NA; j_call: TRBJ1-6; d_call: TRBD1; cdr3_aa: CAISDASPGQISPLHF; cdr3_nt: TGTGCCATCAGTGACGCGTCCCCGGGACAGATTTCACCCCTCCACTTT
v_call: TRBV19; clone_size: NA; j_call: TRBJ2-7; d_call: NA; cdr3_aa: CASSIDPRGEQYF; cdr3_nt: TGTGCCAGTAGTATAGATCCCCGGGGCGAGCAGTACTTC
v_call: TRBV4-1; clone_size: NA; j_call: TRBJ2-1; d_call: NA; cdr3_aa: CASSQAAGYGYNEQFF; cdr3_nt: TGCGCCAGCAGCCAAGCGGCAGGGTACGGGTACAATGAGCAGTTCTTC
v_call: TRBV28; clone_size: NA; j_call: TRBJ1-5; d_call: TRBD1; cdr3_aa: CASSSYTGTGELRQPQHF; cdr3_nt: TGTGCCAGCAGTTCCTACACTGGGACAGGGGAATTACGGCAGCCCCAGCATTTT
v_call: TRBV7-9; clone_size: NA; j_call: TRBJ2-1; d_call: NA; cdr3_aa: CASSFTGSSQNEQFF; cdr3_nt: TGTGCCAGCAGCTTTACCGGGAGTAGTCAAAATGAGCAGTTCTTC
v_call: TRBV2; clone_size: NA; j_call: TRBJ2-7; d_call: NA; cdr3_aa: CASRAGTQTYEQYF; cdr3_nt: TGTGCCAGCAGGGCCGGGACTCAGACCTACGAGCAGTACTTC
v_call: TRBV10-3; clone_size: NA; j_call: TRBJ1-5; d_call: TRBD1; cdr3_aa: CAISRQGSNQPQHF; cdr3_nt: TGTGCCATCAGTCGACAGGGGAGCAATCAGCCCCAGCATTTT
v_call: TRBV5-4; clone_size: NA; j_call: TRBJ2-1; d_call: TRBD2; cdr3_aa: CASSYYSGGINEQFF; cdr3_nt: TGTGCCAGCAGCTATTATAGCGGGGGGATCAATGAGCAGTTCTTC
v_call: TRBV20-1; clone_size: NA; j_call: TRBJ2-7; d_call: NA; cdr3_aa: CSARTPYEQYF; cdr3_nt: TGCAGTGCCAGGACACCTTACGAGCAGTACTTC
v_call: TRBV10-3; clone_size: few; j_call: TRBJ1-3; d_call: NA; cdr3_aa: CAISEAGAGNTIYF; cdr3_nt: TGTGCCATCAGTGAGGCAGGGGCTGGAAACACCATATATTTT
v_call: TRBV30; clone_size: NA; j_call: TRBJ1-3; d_call: NA; cdr3_aa: CAWSPRGTLGNTIYF; cdr3_nt: TGTGCCTGGAGTCCTCGCGGGACCCTTGGAAACACCATATATTTT
v_call: TRBV7-8; clone_size: NA; j_call: TRBJ2-7; d_call: NA; cdr3_aa: CASSSRQSEASYEQYF; cdr3_nt: TGTGCCAGCAGCTCCCGACAGTCCGAAGCCTCCTACGAGCAGTACTTC
v_call: TRBV28; clone_size: NA; j_call: TRBJ1-1; d_call: NA; cdr3_aa: CASIDHMNTEAFF; cdr3_nt: TGTGCCAGCATCGATCACATGAACACTGAAGCTTTCTTT
v_call: TRBV27; clone_size: NA; j_call: TRBJ1-2; d_call: NA; cdr3_aa: CASSLDPGNYGYTF; cdr3_nt: TGTGCCAGCAGTTTAGATCCGGGGAACTATGGCTACACCTTC
v_call: TRBV9; clone_size: NA; j_call: TRBJ1-1; d_call: TRBD1; cdr3_aa: CASSVGDRANTEAFF; cdr3_nt: TGTGCCAGCAGCGTAGGGGACAGGGCGAACACTGAAGCTTTCTTT
v_call: TRBV7-6; clone_size: NA; j_call: TRBJ2-7; d_call: NA; cdr3_aa: CASSLEAGSSYEQYF; cdr3_nt: TGTGCCAGCAGCTTAGAGGCGGGAAGCTCCTACGAGCAGTACTTC
v_call: TRBV5-1; clone_size: NA; j_call: TRBJ2-2; d_call: NA; cdr3_aa: CASSRGGVPGELFF; cdr3_nt: TGCGCCAGCAGCCGAGGGGGAGTTCCCGGGGAGCTGTTTTTT
v_call: TRBV7-8; clone_size: NA; j_call: TRBJ1-2; d_call: TRBD1; cdr3_aa: CASSQQGTSYGYTF; cdr3_nt: TGTGCCAGCAGCCAACAGGGGACGTCCTATGGCTACACCTTC
v_call: TRBV6-1; clone_size: NA; j_call: TRBJ2-7; d_call: NA; cdr3_aa: CASSEVRGQYF; cdr3_nt: TGTGCCAGCAGTGAAGTACGGGGGCAGTACTTC
v_call: TRBV27; clone_size: NA; j_call: TRBJ1-1; d_call: TRBD1; cdr3_aa: CASRDRGTEAFF; cdr3_nt: TGTGCCAGCAGGGACAGGGGAACTGAAGCTTTCTTT
v_call: TRBV5-4; clone_size: NA; j_call: TRBJ2-7; d_call: NA; cdr3_aa: CASSFFTGSEQYF; cdr3_nt: TGTGCCAGCAGCTTTTTTACAGGGAGCGAGCAGTACTTC
v_call: TRBV29-1; clone_size: NA; j_call: TRBJ2-2; d_call: TRBD1; cdr3_aa: CSVNTRGLGELFF; cdr3_nt: TGCAGCGTTAATACCAGGGGGCTCGGGGAGCTGTTTTTT
v_call: TRBV10-1; clone_size: NA; j_call: TRBJ1-2; d_call: NA; cdr3_aa: CASNRRYNYGYTF; cdr3_nt: TGCGCCAGCAATCGTCGGTATAACTATGGCTACACCTTC
v_call: TRBV18; clone_size: NA; j_call: TRBJ1-5; d_call: NA; cdr3_aa: CASSGADNQPQHF; cdr3_nt: TGTGCCAGCTCGGGGGCGGACAATCAGCCCCAGCATTTT
v_call: TRBV28; clone_size: NA; j_call: TRBJ1-1; d_call: TRBD1; cdr3_aa: CASSLPGQLNTEAFF; cdr3_nt: TGTGCCAGCAGTCTCCCGGGACAGTTGAACACTGAAGCTTTCTTT
v_call: TRBV7-2; clone_size: NA; j_call: TRBJ2-7; d_call: TRBD2; cdr3_aa: CASSSGLAMSYEQYF; cdr3_nt: TGTGCCAGCAGCTCGGGACTAGCGATGTCCTACGAGCAGTACTTC
v_call: TRBV5-4; clone_size: NA; j_call: TRBJ2-5; d_call: NA; cdr3_aa: CASSLQQITGETQYF; cdr3_nt: TGTGCCAGCAGCTTGCAACAGATAACAGGGGAGACCCAGTACTTC
v_call: TRBV6-5; clone_size: NA; j_call: TRBJ1-2; d_call: NA; cdr3_aa: CASSYLTGNYGYTF; cdr3_nt: TGTGCCAGCAGTTACTTGACAGGCAACTATGGCTACACCTTC
v_call: TRBV5-1; clone_size: NA; j_call: TRBJ1-2; d_call: TRBD1; cdr3_aa: CASSEDRDHYGYTF; cdr3_nt: TGCGCCAGCAGCGAGGACAGGGACCACTATGGCTACACCTTC
v_call: TRBV18; clone_size: NA; j_call: TRBJ2-1; d_call: TRBD2; cdr3_aa: CASSPISGSSYNEQFF; cdr3_nt: TGTGCCAGCTCACCCATTAGCGGGAGCTCCTACAATGAGCAGTTCTTC
v_call: TRBV11-2; clone_size: once; j_call: TRBJ1-1; d_call: TRBD1; cdr3_aa: CASSFRQGAGGEAFF; cdr3_nt: TGTGCCAGCAGCTTTCGGCAGGGGGCCGGGGGCGAAGCTTTCTTT
v_call: TRBV5-4; clone_size: NA; j_call: TRBJ2-2; d_call: NA; cdr3_aa: CASSSNSGELFF; cdr3_nt: TGTGCCAGCAGCTCAAACTCCGGGGAGCTGTTTTTT
v_call: TRBV6-5; clone_size: NA; j_call: TRBJ1-1; d_call: TRBD1; cdr3_aa: CASSSRRDRGLGEAFF; cdr3_nt: TGTGCCAGCAGTTCCCGCCGGGACAGGGGGCTCGGTGAAGCTTTCTTT
v_call: TRBV15; clone_size: NA; j_call: TRBJ1-5; d_call: NA; cdr3_aa: CATSEAMNQPQHF; cdr3_nt: TGTGCCACCAGCGAAGCTATGAATCAGCCCCAGCATTTT
v_call: TRBV7-3; clone_size: NA; j_call: TRBJ2-1; d_call: TRBD2; cdr3_aa: CASSPRAGGRDEQFF; cdr3_nt: TGTGCCAGCAGCCCACGAGCGGGAGGGCGGGATGAGCAGTTCTTC